The rows below give T cell receptor beta chains drawn from one sample of a study of blood T cell repertoires in COVID-19. Clones were read by immunoSEQ multiplex PCR, and TCRdb kept only the in-frame ones, dropping some. The top ten clones hold approximately 7.1% of a sample with more than 150,000 clones, roughly 80% of them seen once. The specimen sequenced was peripheral blood. The receptors derive from a human donor in a cohort sampled during active COVID-19. Each CDR3 is given with its conserved first and last residue. The D gene is left open where the match is weak. The size field is filled for only some rows; it gives once, few, many or a size class.

CDR3 DNA: TGCAGCGTGGGACTAGCGGGGTCCGGCACCGGGGAGCTGTTTTTT; CDR3 protein: CSVGLAGSGTGELFF; V gene: TRBV29-1; D gene: TRBD2; J gene: TRBJ2-2; clone size: NA; CDR3 length: 15
CDR3 DNA: TGTGCCAGCAGCCAAAGCCCCGTGGGGAGTAGCTATGGCTACACCTTC; CDR3 protein: CASSQSPVGSSYGYTF; V gene: TRBV3-1/TRBV3-2; D gene: NA; J gene: TRBJ1-2; clone size: NA; CDR3 length: 16
CDR3 DNA: TGTGCCAGCAGCCCCGGACAGGGATGGACAGATACGCAGTATTTT; CDR3 protein: CASSPGQGWTDTQYF; V gene: TRBV6-5; D gene: TRBD1; J gene: TRBJ2-3; clone size: NA; CDR3 length: 15
CDR3 DNA: TGTGCCAGCAGCGACCAGGGGGCTGGGGGCTATGGCTACACCTTC; CDR3 protein: CASSDQGAGGYGYTF; V gene: TRBV5-4; D gene: TRBD1; J gene: TRBJ1-2; clone size: NA; CDR3 length: 15
CDR3 DNA: TGTGCCAGCAGCCCCCCCGGGACAGGGGAAGTTATGCTTGCGGGCTACACCTTC; CDR3 protein: CASSPPGTGEVMLAGYTF; V gene: TRBV7-9; D gene: TRBD1; J gene: TRBJ1-2; clone size: NA; CDR3 length: 18
CDR3 DNA: TGTGCCAGCAGCCTCAACAGGGGGGCTAATGAAAAACTGTTTTTT; CDR3 protein: CASSLNRGANEKLFF; V gene: TRBV6-6; D gene: TRBD1; J gene: TRBJ1-4; clone size: NA; CDR3 length: 15
CDR3 DNA: TGTGCCAGCTCATCGGGACAGGCTGGGGCCAACGTCCTGACTTTC; CDR3 protein: CASSSGQAGANVLTF; V gene: TRBV18; D gene: TRBD1; J gene: TRBJ2-6; clone size: NA; CDR3 length: 15
CDR3 DNA: TGTGCCAGCAGTTCTCTAGCGGTCACAGATACGCAGTATTTT; CDR3 protein: CASSSLAVTDTQYF; V gene: TRBV7-3; D gene: TRBD2; J gene: TRBJ2-3; clone size: NA; CDR3 length: 14
CDR3 DNA: TGTGCCAGCAGCTTAGGCGAGGATGTGGGGCCCCAGCATTTT; CDR3 protein: CASSLGEDVGPQHF; V gene: TRBV13; D gene: NA; J gene: TRBJ1-5; clone size: few; CDR3 length: 14
CDR3 DNA: TGTGCCAGCAGCCTGACAGGGTTGGACACTGAAGCTTTCTTT; CDR3 protein: CASSLTGLDTEAFF; V gene: TRBV7-8; D gene: TRBD1; J gene: TRBJ1-1; clone size: NA; CDR3 length: 14
CDR3 DNA: TGTGCCAGCAGCGAATGCCAGGTTACAGTCCAGCCCCAGCATTTT; CDR3 protein: CASSECQVTVQPQHF; V gene: TRBV21-1; D gene: NA; J gene: TRBJ1-5; clone size: NA; CDR3 length: 15
CDR3 DNA: TGTGCCAGCAGCTTTTCCGGTTCACCCCTCCACTTT; CDR3 protein: CASSFSGSPLHF; V gene: TRBV13; D gene: NA; J gene: TRBJ1-6; clone size: NA; CDR3 length: 12
CDR3 DNA: TGCGCCAGCAGCTCAAGCGCGGCTAGCGGGGAAGAGACCCAGTACTTC; CDR3 protein: CASSSSAASGEETQYF; V gene: TRBV5-1; D gene: TRBD2; J gene: TRBJ2-5; clone size: NA; CDR3 length: 16
CDR3 DNA: TGCGCCAGCAGCTTGGATCGGGGTGGTTACACTGAAGCTTTCTTT; CDR3 protein: CASSLDRGGYTEAFF; V gene: TRBV5-1; D gene: NA; J gene: TRBJ1-1; clone size: NA; CDR3 length: 15
CDR3 DNA: TGTGCCACCAGTGATTCCCCCACAGTTAACTACGAGCAGTACTTC; CDR3 protein: CATSDSPTVNYEQYF; V gene: TRBV24-1; D gene: NA; J gene: TRBJ2-7; clone size: NA; CDR3 length: 15
CDR3 DNA: TGTGCCAGTAGCTTTCAGGGTATCTCTGGGGCCAACGTCCTGACTTTC; CDR3 protein: CASSFQGISGANVLTF; V gene: TRBV19; D gene: NA; J gene: TRBJ2-6; clone size: NA; CDR3 length: 16
CDR3 DNA: TGTGCCAGCAGCGTAGATAGCGGGGGGCCCGACGAGCAGTACTTC; CDR3 protein: CASSVDSGGPDEQYF; V gene: TRBV9; D gene: TRBD2; J gene: TRBJ2-7; clone size: NA; CDR3 length: 15
CDR3 DNA: TGTGCCAGCAGCCTCGGACAGGAGAACACTGAAGCTTTCTTT; CDR3 protein: CASSLGQENTEAFF; V gene: TRBV5-5; D gene: TRBD1; J gene: TRBJ1-1; clone size: NA; CDR3 length: 14
CDR3 DNA: TGTGCCAGCAGCCCCTCGTACGAGCAGTACTTC; CDR3 protein: CASSPSYEQYF; V gene: TRBV5-8; D gene: NA; J gene: TRBJ2-7; clone size: NA; CDR3 length: 11
CDR3 DNA: TGTGCCAGCAGCCAAGAGTTTGGACTAGCGGGGGGTTCGAACACCGGGGAGCTGTTTTTT; CDR3 protein: CASSQEFGLAGGSNTGELFF; V gene: TRBV4-2; D gene: TRBD2; J gene: TRBJ2-2; clone size: NA; CDR3 length: 20
CDR3 DNA: TGCGCCAGCAGACCCTGGGGCAGCAACACAGATACGCAGTATTTT; CDR3 protein: CASRPWGSNTDTQYF; V gene: TRBV5-1; D gene: NA; J gene: TRBJ2-3; clone size: NA; CDR3 length: 15
CDR3 DNA: TGTGCCAGCAGCTTAGGGGGGGCAAGCTACGAGCAGTACTTC; CDR3 protein: CASSLGGASYEQYF; V gene: TRBV13; D gene: NA; J gene: TRBJ2-7; clone size: NA; CDR3 length: 14
CDR3 DNA: TGTGCCAGCAGCTTAGGAGACGGGACAGGGGGGTGGGATACGCAGTATTTT; CDR3 protein: CASSLGDGTGGWDTQYF; V gene: TRBV7-9; D gene: TRBD1; J gene: TRBJ2-3; clone size: NA; CDR3 length: 17
CDR3 DNA: TGTGCCAGCAGCGAATTAACCGGGGAGCTGTTTTTT; CDR3 protein: CASSELTGELFF; V gene: TRBV9; D gene: NA; J gene: TRBJ2-2; clone size: once; CDR3 length: 12
CDR3 DNA: TGTGCCAGTAGTACGCCATCCTCGGGATACGTTATGTCCCAGCATTTT; CDR3 protein: CASSTPSSGYVMSQHF; V gene: TRBV19; D gene: NA; J gene: TRBJ1-5; clone size: NA; CDR3 length: 16
CDR3 DNA: TGTGCCAGTAGTCCTCAGACAGGGGACCGCCACAATCAGCCCCAGCATTTT; CDR3 protein: CASSPQTGDRHNQPQHF; V gene: TRBV19; D gene: TRBD1; J gene: TRBJ1-5; clone size: NA; CDR3 length: 17
CDR3 DNA: TGTGCCAGCAGTACAGACGGGACAGGCAATTCACCCCTCCACTTT; CDR3 protein: CASSTDGTGNSPLHF; V gene: TRBV6-6; D gene: TRBD1; J gene: TRBJ1-6; clone size: NA; CDR3 length: 15
CDR3 DNA: TGTGCCAGCAGTTCAGGGACTAACACCGGGGAGCTGTTTTTT; CDR3 protein: CASSSGTNTGELFF; V gene: TRBV27; D gene: NA; J gene: TRBJ2-2; clone size: NA; CDR3 length: 14
CDR3 DNA: TGTGCCAGTCGACTAAGGACAGAGAGGGGCTACACCTTC; CDR3 protein: CASRLRTERGYTF; V gene: TRBV19; D gene: NA; J gene: TRBJ1-2; clone size: NA; CDR3 length: 13
CDR3 DNA: TGTGCCAGCAGCTTATGGGAGGGGGAAAAACTGTTTTTT; CDR3 protein: CASSLWEGEKLFF; V gene: TRBV7-9; D gene: NA; J gene: TRBJ1-4; clone size: NA; CDR3 length: 13
CDR3 DNA: TGTGCCAGTAGTATGGGACCACAGGGGTATACTAACACTGAAGCTTTCTTT; CDR3 protein: CASSMGPQGYTNTEAFF; V gene: TRBV19; D gene: TRBD1; J gene: TRBJ1-1; clone size: NA; CDR3 length: 17
CDR3 DNA: TGTGCCAGCAGCCCGCGACCCATAGGACAGGAGGGGGAGCAGTACTTC; CDR3 protein: CASSPRPIGQEGEQYF; V gene: TRBV9; D gene: NA; J gene: TRBJ2-7; clone size: NA; CDR3 length: 16
CDR3 DNA: TGTGCCAGCAGCTCCCTTAGCGGCTCCTACGAGCAGTACTTC; CDR3 protein: CASSSLSGSYEQYF; V gene: TRBV6-5; D gene: NA; J gene: TRBJ2-7; clone size: NA; CDR3 length: 14
CDR3 DNA: TGTGCCAGCAGAAAGGCAGGCGCAACTAATGAAAAACTGTTTTTT; CDR3 protein: CASRKAGATNEKLFF; V gene: TRBV27; D gene: NA; J gene: TRBJ1-4; clone size: NA; CDR3 length: 15
CDR3 DNA: TGTGCCAGCAGTCCCACACAGGGCACCCCTGGCTACACCTTC; CDR3 protein: CASSPTQGTPGYTF; V gene: TRBV2; D gene: NA; J gene: TRBJ1-2; clone size: NA; CDR3 length: 14
CDR3 DNA: TGTGCCAGCAGCCCTACAGGCCAATCTGGAAACACCATATATTTT; CDR3 protein: CASSPTGQSGNTIYF; V gene: TRBV7-2; D gene: NA; J gene: TRBJ1-3; clone size: NA; CDR3 length: 15
CDR3 DNA: TGTGCTAGTGGTCTATTCGGACAGCCCTATGGCTACACCTTC; CDR3 protein: CASGLFGQPYGYTF; V gene: TRBV12-5; D gene: NA; J gene: TRBJ1-2; clone size: NA; CDR3 length: 14
CDR3 DNA: TGTGCCAGCAGACCGGACAGGCTCAGGGGGGCTTTCTTT; CDR3 protein: CASRPDRLRGAFF; V gene: TRBV2; D gene: TRBD1; J gene: TRBJ1-1; clone size: once; CDR3 length: 13
CDR3 DNA: TGTGCCAGCAGGGATACAGGGGGCAGGAACGAGCAGTACTTC; CDR3 protein: CASRDTGGRNEQYF; V gene: TRBV7-9; D gene: TRBD1; J gene: TRBJ2-7; clone size: NA; CDR3 length: 14
CDR3 DNA: TGTGCCAGCAGCCCGGGACTGAGCACAGATACGCAGTATTTT; CDR3 protein: CASSPGLSTDTQYF; V gene: TRBV2; D gene: NA; J gene: TRBJ2-3; clone size: NA; CDR3 length: 14
CDR3 DNA: TGCGCCAGCAGCTTGGGACAGGGACTAGCGGGGGAGATGTTTCCAGATACGCAGTATTTT; CDR3 protein: CASSLGQGLAGEMFPDTQYF; V gene: TRBV5-1; D gene: TRBD2; J gene: TRBJ2-3; clone size: NA; CDR3 length: 20
CDR3 DNA: TGTGCCAGCAGCCAAGATCGGAACACCGGGGAGCTGTTTTTT; CDR3 protein: CASSQDRNTGELFF; V gene: TRBV14; D gene: NA; J gene: TRBJ2-2; clone size: NA; CDR3 length: 14
CDR3 DNA: TGCAGCGTAGTTGGGCAGCCAGGCGCTGAAGCTTTCTTT; CDR3 protein: CSVVGQPGAEAFF; V gene: TRBV29-1; D gene: NA; J gene: TRBJ1-1; clone size: NA; CDR3 length: 13
CDR3 DNA: TGTGCCAGCAGCTTCGACAGGGGAGGCACCGGGGAGCTGTTTTTT; CDR3 protein: CASSFDRGGTGELFF; V gene: TRBV7-2; D gene: TRBD1; J gene: TRBJ2-2; clone size: NA; CDR3 length: 15
CDR3 DNA: TGTGCCAGCAGCTTAATTGGGGGGGAGGGACAGCCCCAGCATTTT; CDR3 protein: CASSLIGGEGQPQHF; V gene: TRBV7-2; D gene: NA; J gene: TRBJ1-5; clone size: NA; CDR3 length: 15
CDR3 DNA: TGTGCCAGCAGCCCCCTCGGAGGCACAGATACGCAGTATTTT; CDR3 protein: CASSPLGGTDTQYF; V gene: TRBV7-2; D gene: NA; J gene: TRBJ2-3; clone size: NA; CDR3 length: 14
CDR3 DNA: TGTGCCAGCCAAGTTCAACAGGGGCGGAACATGAACACTGAAGCTTTCTTT; CDR3 protein: CASQVQQGRNMNTEAFF; V gene: TRBV6-4; D gene: TRBD1; J gene: TRBJ1-1; clone size: once; CDR3 length: 17
CDR3 DNA: TGTGCCAGCAGCGTAAGACAGTTCTATGGCTACACCTTC; CDR3 protein: CASSVRQFYGYTF; V gene: TRBV3-1/TRBV3-2; D gene: NA; J gene: TRBJ1-2; clone size: few; CDR3 length: 13
CDR3 DNA: TGTGCCAGCACCCATTCCGGCGGGACAGGGGGAACTGAAGCTTTCTTT; CDR3 protein: CASTHSGGTGGTEAFF; V gene: TRBV3-1/TRBV3-2; D gene: TRBD1; J gene: TRBJ1-1; clone size: NA; CDR3 length: 16
CDR3 DNA: TGCGCCAGCAGCTCCGGGACAGGGGTAATTCATGAGCAGTTCTTC; CDR3 protein: CASSSGTGVIHEQFF; V gene: TRBV5-1; D gene: TRBD1; J gene: TRBJ2-1; clone size: NA; CDR3 length: 15
CDR3 DNA: TGTGCCAGCAGTGACTCCAACGGAGACACAGATACGCAGTATTTT; CDR3 protein: CASSDSNGDTDTQYF; V gene: TRBV6-4; D gene: NA; J gene: TRBJ2-3; clone size: once; CDR3 length: 15
CDR3 DNA: TGTGCCAGCAGCCCTAGCACTTACATGTCCACTGAAGCTTTCTTT; CDR3 protein: CASSPSTYMSTEAFF; V gene: TRBV5-4; D gene: NA; J gene: TRBJ1-1; clone size: NA; CDR3 length: 15
CDR3 DNA: TGTGCCAGCAGCTACAACCGGGACAGGGGGTTTAGGGGCTACACCTTC; CDR3 protein: CASSYNRDRGFRGYTF; V gene: TRBV7-2; D gene: TRBD1; J gene: TRBJ1-2; clone size: NA; CDR3 length: 16
CDR3 DNA: TGTGCCAGCAGAAAACAGGGCAATGAGCAGTTCTTC; CDR3 protein: CASRKQGNEQFF; V gene: TRBV2; D gene: NA; J gene: TRBJ2-1; clone size: NA; CDR3 length: 12
CDR3 DNA: TGTGCCATCGCGGAGGACAGGTCCTATGGCTACACCTTC; CDR3 protein: CAIAEDRSYGYTF; V gene: TRBV10-3; D gene: TRBD1; J gene: TRBJ1-2; clone size: NA; CDR3 length: 13
CDR3 DNA: TGTGCCAGCAGTTCCCCCGGGGGCGGGGGGGCTCCCGTGGCCGGGGAGCTGTTTTTT; CDR3 protein: CASSSPGGGGAPVAGELFF; V gene: TRBV28; D gene: TRBD2; J gene: TRBJ2-2; clone size: NA; CDR3 length: 19
CDR3 DNA: TGTGCCAGCAGTTACTCATCGGGGGGATCCGGGGAGCTGTTTTTT; CDR3 protein: CASSYSSGGSGELFF; V gene: TRBV6-5; D gene: TRBD2; J gene: TRBJ2-2; clone size: NA; CDR3 length: 15